This T cell receptor (beta chain) is from a study of T cell responses to AZD1222 COVID-19 vaccine. The method was immunoSEQ multiplex PCR; TCRdb's version includes in-frame clones alone and lacks a portion of them. The data contain approximately 82,000 clones, roughly 81% of them seen just once; the ten biggest clones take up around 13%. Findings and limits, study-wide: Of the AZD1222 recipients, only five to seven were seropositive at baseline.

Comment on this clone: Its antigen is as yet unknown.

The TCR comes from an adult in good health. Sequencing was performed on peripheral blood, taken on day 0 of AZD1222 vaccination.

CDR3 nucleotides: TGTGCCAGCAGACCTCATGACAGGGGCTACGAGCAGTACTTC. Its translation is CASRPHDRGYEQYF. This chain links TRBV6-5 with TRBJ2-7; 8 bases align to TRBD1. Germline assignment: CDR1 MNHEY and CDR2 SVGAGI. Trimming cost V 6 bases and J 3 bases; bases outside gene matches: 7. The CDR3 spans 14 residues.